One and the same sample provided the 29 T cell receptor beta chains below, sequenced in a study of T cell changes during pregnancy in multiple sclerosis. TCRdb keeps only in-frame clones here, not all; method: immunoSEQ multiplex PCR. The table shows about 84,000 clones, with nearly 95% occurring only once. The sequenced sample was peripheral blood, obtained in the second trimester of pregnancy. Receptors were obtained from a female donor in good health, enrolled as a control in a pregnancy study.

The CDR3 region is CASSHRQGSSYEQYF. The CDR3 DNA follows: TGTGCCAGCAGCCACAGACAGGGCAGCTCCTACGAGCAGTACTTC. The genes are TRBV5-6 and TRBJ2-7; 7 nucleotides match TRBD1. Germline V gives CDR1 SGHDT, CDR2 YYEEEE. CDR3 length equals 15 residues. V was pared by 4 bases and J by 0 bases, with 7 bases of the junction left unmatched. Full variable domain (rest looked up from reference TRBV5-6 and TRBJ2-7): DAGVTQSPTHLIKTRGQQVTLRCSPKSGHDTVSWYQQALGQGPQFIFQYYEEEERQRGNFPDRFSGHQFPNYSSELNVNALLLGDSALYLCASSHRQGSSYEQYFGPGTRLTVT.

The genes are TRBV7-9 and TRBJ2-1; 13 bases align to TRBD2. Per germline, CDR1 SEHNR and CDR2 FQNEAQ (reference sequence). This CDR3 has 17 residues. Trimming removed 1 base from V and 7 bases from J; junction bases left unmatched: 7. CDR3 DNA: TGTGCCAGCAGCTTAGGGCGGACTAGCGGGAGAATGAATGAGCAGTTCTTC. Translated: CASSLGRTSGRMNEQFF.

The chain joins TRBV28 to TRBJ2-1, with TRBD1 matching over 7 bases. The CDR3 consists of 14 residues. The V gene end was trimmed by 3 bases and the J gene end by 5 bases; junction bases not matched to a gene: 4. CDR1 MDHEN and CDR2 SYDVKM come from the germline V gene. CDR3 nucleotides: TGTGCCAGCAGTTTTAGGACAGGAGACAATGAGCAGTTCTTC. Its protein is CASSFRTGDNEQFF.

The V and J genes are TRBV6-6 and TRBJ2-2; TRBD1 aligns across 8 bases. After removal of 1 base from V and 6 bases from J, the junction contained 7 bases not matched to a gene. The CDR3 contains 16 residues. Germline loops: CDR1 MNHNY, CDR2 SVGAGI (reference sequence). CDR3 DNA sequence: TGTGCCAGCAGTTACTTTACCCGGACAGGGCCCGGGGAGCTGTTTTTT. Its protein product is CASSYFTRTGPGELFF.

V is TRBV6-5 and J is TRBJ1-1; possible D gene TRBD1, 6 bases. There are 13 residues in the CDR3. V lost 8 bases and J 4 bases, leaving 14 bases between the germline ends. Germline V gene lookup returns CDR1 MNHEY and CDR2 SVGAGI. The CDR3 sequence is CASEAGRGTEAFF. CDR3 bases: TGTGCCAGCGAGGCCGGCAGGGGCACTGAAGCTTTCTTT.

The chain recombines TRBV18 with TRBJ2-1, with D possibly TRBD1 on 6 matching bases. Trimming removed 2 bases at V and 4 bases at J, with 9 bases between. The CDR3 runs to 14 residues. Germline V gives CDR1 KGHSH, CDR2 LQKENI. The CDR3 here is CASSPSQGYNEQFF. As DNA, the CDR3 is TGTGCCAGCTCACCAAGCCAGGGGTACAATGAGCAGTTCTTC. Drawing the rest from reference TRBV18 and TRBJ2-1, the complete variable domain is NAGVMQNPRHLVRRRGQEARLRCSPMKGHSHVYWYRQLPEEGLKFMVYLQKENIIDESGMPKERFSAEFPKEGPSILRIQQVVRGDSAAYFCASSPSQGYNEQFFGPGTRLTVL.

The rearrangement joins TRBV7-8 to TRBJ1-1; the D gene is possibly TRBD1 (5 bases). Trimming cost V 5 bases and J 5 bases, with 12 bases left between them. This CDR3 spans 13 amino acids. Germline CDR1 is SGHVS and CDR2 is FQNEAQ. The CDR3 region has the DNA TGTGCCAGCAGCGCCCGGACACGAACTGAAGCTTTCTTT. Its protein product is CASSARTRTEAFF. The full variable domain, its missing parts supplied by reference TRBV7-8 and TRBJ1-1, is GAGVSQSPRYKVAKRGQDVALRCDPISGHVSLFWYQQALGQGPEFLTYFQNEAQLDKSGLPSDRFFAERPEGSVSTLKIQRTQQEDSAVYLCASSARTRTEAFFGQGTRLTVV.

This clone was seen only once. The chain combines TRBV28 with TRBJ2-3, with 11 bases lining up with TRBD2. CDR1 and CDR2 (germline): MDHEN, SYDVKM. V trimming: 3 bases; J trimming: 2 bases; junction bases outside the gene matches: 7. CDR3 length equals 17 residues. Here the CDR3 reads CASSLKLLAGVTDTQYF. The CDR3 DNA reads as TGTGCCAGCAGTTTGAAATTACTAGCGGGAGTCACAGATACGCAGTATTTT.

The V call is TRBV5-1, the J call TRBJ1-6; 10 nucleotides line up with TRBD1. The CDR3 contains 16 residues. The V gene's germline CDR1 is SGHRS and CDR2 YFSETQ. V was pared by 4 bases and J by 7 bases, with 8 bases of the junction left unmatched. Here the CDR3 reads CASSRQTGGLNSPLHF. The CDR3 nucleotides are TGCGCCAGCAGCCGTCAGACAGGGGGCCTGAATTCACCCCTCCACTTT.

This clone has only a few counts. This chain links TRBV29-1 with TRBJ1-1; 8 nucleotides agree with TRBD1. Germline CDR1 SQVTM, CDR2 ANQGSEA. CDR3 size: 12 residues. CDR3 sequence reads: CTIDRGNTEAFF. In DNA form, the CDR3 reads TGCACCATTGACAGGGGAAACACTGAAGCTTTCTTT.

The chain uses TRBV5-1 and TRBJ1-3; D might be TRBD1 (6 bases). Germline values: CDR1 SGHRS, CDR2 YFSETQ. CDR3 length: 15 amino acids. Deletions cut 4 bases from V and 2 bases from J, with 13 bases between. The CDR3 region is CASSANRATGNTIYF. The CDR3 DNA follows: TGCGCCAGCAGCGCCAACAGGGCGACTGGAAACACCATATATTTT.

On this clone itself: The same CDR3 is also encoded by other DNA sequences in this sample. This rearrangement joins TRBV18 to TRBJ2-3; D remains unclear. The CDR3 covers 13 residues. The germline V gene encodes CDR1 KGHSH and CDR2 LQKENI. V lost 3 bases to trimming and J lost 0 bases, with 4 bases between them. CDR3: CASSPSSTDTQYF. CDR3 coding DNA: TGTGCCAGCTCACCGTCAAGCACAGATACGCAGTATTTT.

This chain links TRBV7-8 with TRBJ2-7, with TRBD2 identical over 7 bases. Germline V CDR1 and CDR2: SGHVS, FQNEAQ. V shed 4 bases, J shed 1 base, and the junction held 10 bases outside the gene matches. The length of the CDR3 is 16 residues. The CDR3 nucleotides read TGTGCCAGCAGCTCGACTAGCCCGTATGGATCCTACGAGCAGTACTTC. It specifies CASSSTSPYGSYEQYF.

V is TRBV2 and J is TRBJ2-1; D unresolved. Germline assignment: CDR1 SNHLY and CDR2 FYNNEI. V lost 6 bases and J 7 bases, leaving 16 bases between the germline ends. The CDR3 loop spans 14 amino acids. CDR3 loop: CASRSKISRNEQFF. The CDR3 DNA follows: TGTGCCAGCAGGAGTAAAATATCGCGGAATGAGCAGTTCTTC.

This clone showed up just a few times. The chain is built from TRBV5-1 and TRBJ2-1; perhaps TRBD2 as D (6 bases). CDR3 length: 15 residues. Trimming took off 2 bases at V and 6 bases at J, with 15 bases between the two ends. The germline gives CDR1 SGHRS, CDR2 YFSETQ. CDR3 sequence (DNA): TGCGCCAGCAGCTTTCCCGGGACTCAACCCAATGAGCAGTTCTTC. Its protein is CASSFPGTQPNEQFF.

The genes are TRBV5-8 and TRBJ1-4; 9 nucleotides match TRBD1. Germline V gives CDR1 SGHTS, CDR2 YDEGEE. The CDR3 totals 14 residues. Germline trimming cut 3 bases from V and 10 bases from J; bases unmatched to any gene: 7. The CDR3 is CASSSPGQGGKLFF. The CDR3 DNA reads as TGTGCCAGCAGCTCACCGGGACAGGGAGGAAAACTGTTTTTT. Complete variable domain (other parts from reference TRBV5-8 and TRBJ1-4): EAGVTQSPTHLIKTRGQQATLRCSPISGHTSVYWYQQALGLGLQFLLWYDEGEERNRGNFPPRFSGRQFPNYSSELNVNALELEDSALYLCASSSPGQGGKLFFGSGTQLSVL.

The V and J genes are TRBV2 and TRBJ2-3, with 9 nucleotides matching TRBD1. Germline V gene lookup returns CDR1 SNHLY and CDR2 FYNNEI. The length of the CDR3 is 18 residues. V shed 4 bases, J shed 4 bases, and the junction held 15 bases outside the gene matches. CDR3 residues: CASSGTGVLGLPADTQYF. The CDR3 coding sequence is TGTGCCAGCAGTGGGACAGGGGTGTTGGGACTCCCCGCAGATACGCAGTATTTT.

This sequence joins TRBV10-3 and TRBJ2-7; D may be TRBD2 (5 bases). The CDR3 is 14 amino acids. CDR1 and CDR2 (germline): ENHRY, SYGVKD. Trimming took off 6 bases at V and 2 bases at J, with 14 bases between the two ends. The CDR3 here is CAISARDPPYEQYF. The CDR3 DNA sequence: TGTGCCATCAGCGCCCGGGATCCACCCTACGAGCAGTACTTC.

V is TRBV29-1 and J is TRBJ2-1; D unclear. Per germline, CDR1 SQVTM and CDR2 ANQGSEA. This CDR3 spans 14 amino acids. The V gene lost 1 base and the J gene lost 3 bases, with 10 bases spanning the gap. CDR3 sequence: CSVEGLRSYNEQFF. For the CDR3, the DNA is TGCAGCGTTGAAGGTCTCCGCAGCTACAATGAGCAGTTCTTC.

The table lists this clone with a count of one. The chain is built from TRBV18 and TRBJ2-7; D remains unclear. With 0 bases removed from V and 0 bases from J, the gap between germline ends came to 3 bases. Germline loops: CDR1 KGHSH, CDR2 LQKENI. The CDR3 runs 13 residues. The DNA of the CDR3 is TGTGCCAGCTCACCACCCGGCTCCTACGAGCAGTACTTC. This translates into CASSPPGSYEQYF.

This sequence joins TRBV7-2 and TRBJ1-4; the D gene is possibly TRBD1 (5 bases). The V end was cut by 7 bases, the J end by 8 bases, with 14 bases between. This CDR3 comprises 13 residues. CDR1 is SGHTA and CDR2 is FQGNSA in the germline V gene. The DNA of the CDR3 is TGTGCCAGCACCGTGGGGGGGGAAGAAAAACTGTTTTTT. It encodes CASTVGGEEKLFF.

The chain links TRBV18 to TRBJ2-5; no reliable D call. V was clipped by 0 bases and J by 4 bases, with 12 bases between them. CDR3 length: 15 amino acids. CDR1 KGHSH and CDR2 LQKENI come from the germline V gene. The CDR3 DNA reads as TGTGCCAGCTCACCACCGCCGCTAGGTCCAGAGACCCAGTACTTC. Amino acids: CASSPPPLGPETQYF.

This clone appeared once. The CDR3 spells CASSIGSVTELQGTF. The CDR3 DNA sequence: TGTGCCAGTAGTATAGGGTCCGTGACAGAGCTCCAAGGCACCTTC. The V call is TRBV19, the J call TRBJ1-2; perhaps TRBD1 as D (5 bases). The CDR3 covers 15 residues. The ends were cut back, 1 base at V and 13 bases at J, with 22 bases in the middle. The germline gives CDR1 LNHDA, CDR2 SQIVND (reference sequence).

The gene calls are TRBV5-1 and TRBJ2-7, with TRBD1 matching 8 bases. This CDR3 is 17 amino acids long. Germline CDR1 and CDR2: SGHRS and YFSETQ. After removal of 1 base from V and 2 bases from J, the junction contained 11 bases not matched to a gene. CDR3 bases: TGCGCCAGCAGCTTGAGCTACTCCGGGACAGGCGCCTACGAGCAGTACTTC. Protein: CASSLSYSGTGAYEQYF.

V usage is TRBV18 and J usage is TRBJ2-5, with 9 bases lining up with TRBD1. Germline V lookup: CDR1 KGHSH, CDR2 LQKENI. The V gene end was trimmed by 4 bases and the J gene end by 4 bases; junction bases not matched to a gene: 10. There are 16 residues in the CDR3. In DNA form, the CDR3 reads TGTGCCAGCTCACAACTCCCACAGGGGGCGAGAGAGACCCAGTACTTC. Its translation: CASSQLPQGARETQYF.

The gene calls are TRBV5-6 and TRBJ2-1; TRBD2 aligns across 9 bases. Trimming cost V 2 bases and J 9 bases; bases outside gene matches: 9. The CDR3 covers 15 residues. Germline assignment: CDR1 SGHDT and CDR2 YYEEEE. CDR3 region: CASSFAGGPRGEQFF. The CDR3, as DNA: TGTGCCAGCAGCTTTGCGGGAGGGCCGCGAGGTGAGCAGTTCTTC.

The chain carries TRBV5-4 and TRBJ2-2; 10 bases are a match to TRBD2. Germline V gene sequence: CDR1 SGHNT, CDR2 YYREEE (reference sequence). Trimming took 4 bases from V and 6 from J; bases not matched to a gene: 9. CDR3 size: 16 residues. Written as DNA, the CDR3 is TGTGCCAGCAGCCCCTTGCCCGGGACTAGCGCCGGGGAGCTGTTTTTT. This translates into CASSPLPGTSAGELFF.

This sequence joins TRBV6-1 and TRBJ1-5, with a tentative D call TRBD1 (6 bases). The CDR3 has 15 residues. Trimming removed 3 bases from V and 2 bases from J, with 11 bases in between. Germline CDR1 reads MNHNS; CDR2 reads SASEGT. CDR3 bases: TGTGCCAGCAGTGACAACAGGGTCGGCAATCAGCCCCAGCATTTT. Protein: CASSDNRVGNQPQHF.

The V call is TRBV19, the J call TRBJ2-7, with a weak D call TRBD2 (5 bases). V was shortened by 2 bases and J by 0 bases, with 8 bases between the two germline ends. CDR1 is LNHDA and CDR2 is SQIVND in the germline V gene (reference sequence). The CDR3 consists of 14 residues. The CDR3 nucleotides are TGTGCCAGTAGTATACGGGGTCCCTCCTACGAGCAGTACTTC. It is translated as CASSIRGPSYEQYF.